The 2 T cell receptor beta chains reported below all come from one sample, sequenced in a study of radiotherapy plus CTLA-4 blockade in lung cancer. Using immunoSEQ multiplex PCR, the repertoire was profiled, and TCRdb retains in-frame clones only, with some absent. This sample has some 78,000 clones, with around 87% found just once. The specimen comprised peripheral blood, sampled from a patient treated with radiotherapy plus ipilimumab. All receptors derive from a human donor with non-small cell lung cancer who had stable disease on radiotherapy plus ipilimumab.

This chain uses TRBV28 with TRBJ2-1, with D possibly matching TRBD2 (5 bases). Germline values: CDR1 MDHEN, CDR2 SYDVKM. This CDR3 spans 12 amino acids. Between the trimmed V and J ends, which lost 2 bases and 9 bases, there was a span of 8 bases. The CDR3 protein is CASSLAGVEQFF. CDR3 DNA sequence: TGTGCCAGCAGTTTAGCGGGCGTTGAGCAGTTCTTC.

CDR3 sequence (DNA): TGTGCCAGCAGCTTGGCCCTAGCGGGAGGGTCCTACGAGCAGTACTTC. It encodes CASSLALAGGSYEQYF. The rearrangement joins TRBV5-4 to TRBJ2-7; 12 bases fit TRBD2. V shed 0 bases, J shed 1 base, and the junction held 2 bases outside the gene matches. Germline values: CDR1 SGHNT, CDR2 YYREEE (reference sequence). This CDR3 is 16 amino acids long.